These T cell receptor beta chains were read from a single sample in a study of T cell changes during pregnancy in multiple sclerosis. Generated by immunoSEQ multiplex PCR, the TCRdb table keeps only in-frame clones and is missing some. The sample records tens of thousands of clones, 80% to 95% being singletons. The sample was peripheral blood, taken in the third trimester of pregnancy. All receptors come from a female donor with multiple sclerosis, enrolled in a pregnancy study. Both conserved end residues are part of each CDR3. The D gene is left open where the match is weak.

CDR3 | D | J | V
CASSYSTRGRGYTF | NA | TRBJ1-2 | TRBV6-5
CASSQSPPEEEGNTQYF | NA | TRBJ2-3 | TRBV23-1
CASTPSQYF | NA | TRBJ2-5 | TRBV23-1
CASREGLAQVTGELFF | TRBD2 | TRBJ2-2 | TRBV19
CASTQTGEGNTIYF | NA | TRBJ1-3 | TRBV19
CASSLGDNYEQYF | NA | TRBJ2-7 | TRBV5-1
CASSSLGGGSSYNEQFF | NA | TRBJ2-1 | TRBV11-2
CATMFGGLETQYF | NA | TRBJ2-5 | TRBV15
CASSLGGPDYGYTF | NA | TRBJ1-2 | TRBV5-1
CASSIDQDYNEQFF | NA | TRBJ2-1 | TRBV19
CASSSSTGYTGELFF | NA | TRBJ2-2 | TRBV5-5
CASSFPTSPSGASTDTQYF | TRBD2 | TRBJ2-3 | TRBV28
CASSYEGGLAGEYNEQFF | TRBD2 | TRBJ2-1 | TRBV19
CASSLWRGYEQYF | NA | TRBJ2-7 | TRBV5-1
CASSSTDRATRTDTQYF | NA | TRBJ2-3 | TRBV5-4
CASSWGGVLGGSTDTQYF | TRBD2 | TRBJ2-3 | TRBV11-2
CASSLGLASHYEQYF | NA | TRBJ2-7 | TRBV28
CASSPGTNTGELFF | NA | TRBJ2-2 | TRBV7-7
CASSPGLAGVLAVYEQFF | TRBD2 | TRBJ2-1 | TRBV5-8
CSVEKGRDRGSYEQYF | TRBD1 | TRBJ2-7 | TRBV29-1
CASSTWTSGNDEQFF | TRBD2 | TRBJ2-1 | TRBV11-3
CASRGDRRFYSNQPQHF | NA | TRBJ1-5 | TRBV28
CASSLALGSSEETQYF | NA | TRBJ2-5 | TRBV5-6
CSAKREYEQFF | TRBD2 | TRBJ2-1 | TRBV20-1
CASRGYRDSNQPQHF | NA | TRBJ1-5 | TRBV19
CASSPLPGLAGVRNNEQFF | TRBD2 | TRBJ2-1 | TRBV28
CASSFGGADTQYF | NA | TRBJ2-3 | TRBV7-2
CAISEAPGLATYNEQFF | TRBD2 | TRBJ2-1 | TRBV10-3
CASSSGLAGAVEQFF | TRBD2 | TRBJ2-1 | TRBV5-6
CASSLWGQGNYGYTF | TRBD1 | TRBJ1-2 | TRBV27
CASSRPQGETQYF | NA | TRBJ2-5 | TRBV5-1
CATQATGNTIYF | NA | TRBJ1-3 | TRBV15
CASSVTGQNTEAFF | NA | TRBJ1-1 | TRBV7-2
CASSGDIGYEQYF | NA | TRBJ2-7 | TRBV9
CASTDREVGYTF | TRBD1 | TRBJ1-2 | TRBV19
CASGGNQPQHF | NA | TRBJ1-5 | TRBV7-2
CAREGQRGGYTF | TRBD1 | TRBJ1-2 | TRBV19